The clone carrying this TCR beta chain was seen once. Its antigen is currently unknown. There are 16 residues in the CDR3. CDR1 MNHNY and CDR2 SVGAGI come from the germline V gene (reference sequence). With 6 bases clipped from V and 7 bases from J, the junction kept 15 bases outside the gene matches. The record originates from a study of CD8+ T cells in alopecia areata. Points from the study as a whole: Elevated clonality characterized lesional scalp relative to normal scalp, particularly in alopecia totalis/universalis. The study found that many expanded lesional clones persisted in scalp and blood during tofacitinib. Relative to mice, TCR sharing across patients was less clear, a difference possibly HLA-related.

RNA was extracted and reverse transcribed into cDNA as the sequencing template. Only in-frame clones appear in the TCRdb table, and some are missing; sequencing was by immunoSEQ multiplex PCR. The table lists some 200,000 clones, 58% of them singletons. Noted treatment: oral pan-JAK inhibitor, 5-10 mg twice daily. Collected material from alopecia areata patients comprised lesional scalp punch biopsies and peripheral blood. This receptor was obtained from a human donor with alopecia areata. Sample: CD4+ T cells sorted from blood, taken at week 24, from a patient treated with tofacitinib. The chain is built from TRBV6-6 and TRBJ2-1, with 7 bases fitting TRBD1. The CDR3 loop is CASRAGIDRAWNEQFF. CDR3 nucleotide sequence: TGTGCCAGCAGGGCTGGTATCGACAGGGCTTGGAATGAGCAGTTCTTC.